These 29 T cell receptor beta chains were all obtained from the same sample, sequenced in a study of T cells in Graves' hyperthyroidism and ophthalmopathy. RNA transcripts served as the template for amplifying TCR beta CDR3 regions. The TCR CDR3 first-round RT-PCR relied on the HTBI primer set. MiXCR was run by TCRdb on the multiplex PCR reads, yielding one entry per CDR3 protein. The sample consists of about 510,000 distinct CDR3 sequences, about 46% of them appearing once. Material for sequencing was peripheral blood or thyroid tissue (not recorded which). These receptors came from an adult woman with Graves' disease, either hyperthyroidism or ophthalmopathy (not recorded which).

This clonotype was picked up a small number of times. This sequence joins TRBV24-1 and TRBJ2-1, with a possible D match to TRBD2 (6 bases). The CDR3 spans 14 residues. V lost 4 bases to trimming and J lost 4 bases, with 10 bases between them. CDR1 and CDR2 from the germline V gene are KGHDR and SFDVKD. For the CDR3, the DNA is TGTGCCACCAGTGACGTGGGAGGTTACAATGAGCAGTTCTTC. Amino acids: CATSDVGGYNEQFF.

This clonotype was seen repeatedly, ten times or more. The chain couples TRBV20-1 to TRBJ2-2, with D tentatively TRBD2 (6 bases). The germline V and J ends were trimmed by 5 bases and 0 bases, with 13 bases remaining between them. This CDR3 has 15 amino acids. Germline assignment: CDR1 DFQATT and CDR2 SNEGSKA (reference sequence). The CDR3 region is CSASIGTANTGELFF. The CDR3 coding sequence is TGCAGTGCTTCTATTGGGACTGCGAACACCGGGGAGCTGTTTTTT.

This clonotype was seen a handful of times. V usage is TRBV14 and J usage is TRBJ1-1, with 8 bases aligning to TRBD1. There are 17 residues in the CDR3. With 8 bases clipped from V and 0 bases from J, the junction kept 14 bases outside the gene matches. Looked up from germline, CDR1 is SGHDN and CDR2 is FVKESK. CDR3 residues: CASSPMGQVAVNTEAFF. Here the CDR3 DNA reads TGTGCCAGCTCACCAATGGGACAGGTCGCTGTGAACACTGAAGCTTTCTTT. Looking up the rest from reference TRBV14 and TRBJ1-1 gives the full variable domain: EAGVTQFPSHSVIEKGQTVTLRCDPISGHDNLYWYRRVMGKEIKFLLHFVKESKQDESGMPNNRFLAERTGGTYSTLKVQPAELEDSGVYFCASSPMGQVAVNTEAFFGQGTRLTVV.

In its sample, this clonotype was seen a few times. V is TRBV20-1 and J is TRBJ1-1, with a weak D call TRBD1 (5 bases). Germline V gives CDR1 DFQATT, CDR2 SNEGSKA (reference sequence). The CDR3 is made up of 15 amino acids. V gave up 3 bases and J gave up 2 bases, with 16 bases separating them. The CDR3 DNA is TGCAGTGCTAGGGGGACGGGGTCCATAAACACTGAAGCTTTCTTT. Protein product: CSARGTGSINTEAFF.

This clonotype showed up just once. This rearrangement joins TRBV7-2 to TRBJ2-7; TRBD1 matches at 10 bases. The germline V gene encodes CDR1 SGHTA and CDR2 FQGNSA. CDR3 size: 17 residues. V gave up 1 base and J gave up 4 bases; unmatched junction bases: 10. The CDR3, as DNA: TGTGCCAGCAGCTTAGGACAGGGGGCGCAGGTTTTGTACGAGCAGTACTTC. Amino acid sequence: CASSLGQGAQVLYEQYF. Complete variable domain (other parts from reference TRBV7-2 and TRBJ2-7): GAGVSQSPSNKVTEKGKDVELRCDPISGHTALYWYRQSLGQGLEFLIYFQGNSAPDKSGLPSDRFSAERTGGSVSTLTIQRTQQEDSAVYLCASSLGQGAQVLYEQYFGPGTRLTVT.

This clonotype was picked up many times. The chain couples TRBV4-3 to TRBJ1-1, with no clear D. CDR3 length equals 13 residues. Per germline, CDR1 LGHNA and CDR2 YSLEER. V was clipped by 4 bases and J by 5 bases, with 11 bases between them. CDR3 sequence (DNA): TGCGCCAGCAGCCGAGGGATCGGTACTGAAGCTTTCTTT. This encodes CASSRGIGTEAFF.

This clonotype was seen many times. V and J are TRBV7-9 and TRBJ1-4, with D unclear. The CDR3 length is 14 residues. Germline CDR1 and CDR2: SEHNR and FQNEAQ (reference sequence). V was pared by 1 base and J by 0 bases, with 3 bases between. CDR3 sequence (DNA): TGTGCCAGCAGCTTAGTAACAACTAATGAAAAACTGTTTTTT. Its translation: CASSLVTTNEKLFF.

This clonotype was seen at least ten times. The V and J genes are TRBV29-1 and TRBJ2-7; the match to TRBD1 covers 9 bases. This CDR3 spans 12 amino acids. In germline, CDR1 is SQVTM, CDR2 ANQGSEA. V was pared by 8 bases and J by 4 bases, with 6 bases of the junction left unmatched. CDR3 amino acids: CSLLDRGYEQYF. The CDR3 coding sequence is TGCAGCCTATTGGACAGGGGATACGAGCAGTACTTC.

The V and J genes are TRBV10-3 and TRBJ2-5, with TRBD1 identical over 8 bases. The junction had 7 bases not matched to a gene; V was cut back by 0 bases and J by 7 bases. CDR1 and CDR2 (germline): ENHRY, SYGVKD. The CDR3 extends over 15 amino acids. The CDR3 protein is CAISESVQGARTQYF. CDR3 DNA sequence: TGTGCCATCAGTGAGTCCGTGCAGGGGGCGAGGACCCAGTACTTC.

This rearrangement joins TRBV10-3 to TRBJ2-7; D perhaps matches TRBD1 (6 bases). From germline, CDR1 is ENHRY and CDR2 SYGVKD. The germline V and J ends were trimmed by 6 bases and 3 bases, with 18 bases remaining between them. The CDR3 contains 15 residues. DNA for the CDR3: TGTGCCATCAGGGCTCGGACACAGGGATACTACGAGCAGTACTTC. It codes for CAIRARTQGYYEQYF.

Details on this clonotype: One end of the junction does not line up with germline, which may come from a read error. This chain uses TRBV13 with TRBJ2-7; D assignment may be TRBD1 or TRBD2 (5 bases each). CDR3 length: 14 residues. Germline V gene lookup returns CDR1 PRHDT and CDR2 FYEKMQ (reference sequence). The DNA for the CDR3 is TGCGCCAGCAGGGAATCCACGGGATCCTACGAGCAGTACTTC. Its protein is CASRESTGSYEQYF.

This clonotype was seen ten or more times. The chain is built from TRBV12-3 or TRBV12-4 and TRBJ2-5; D is unresolved. V was pared by 3 bases and J by 0 bases, with 8 bases between. This CDR3 has 14 amino acids. The CDR3 bases are TGTGCCAGCAGTTTTAGGGCAGACCAAGAGACCCAGTACTTC. Amino acids: CASSFRADQETQYF.

The chain employs TRBV7-9 and TRBJ1-3; TRBD1 matches at 9 bases. The CDR3 sequence is 13 residues long. J was trimmed by 8 bases and V by 4 bases; bases with no gene match: 3. Germline loops: CDR1 SEHNR, CDR2 FQNEAQ (reference sequence). The CDR3 DNA reads TGTGCCAGCAGCTGGGGACAGGGAGACACCATATATTTT. Its translation: CASSWGQGDTIYF.

The chain employs TRBV6-5 and TRBJ2-6, with unresolved D. In germline, CDR1 is MNHEY, CDR2 SVGAGI. The V gene lost 10 bases and the J gene lost 3 bases, with 7 bases spanning the gap. The CDR3 covers 12 residues. CDR3 DNA sequence: TGTGCCACCTTAAGTGGGGCCAACGTCCTGACTTTC. This translates into CATLSGANVLTF.

There are many counts of this clonotype. The CDR3 coding sequence is TGTGCCAGCAGTTCCGGAGGGAACACCGGGGAGCTGTTTTTT. It specifies CASSSGGNTGELFF. The chain is built from TRBV12-3 or TRBV12-4 and TRBJ2-2, with a possible D match to TRBD2 (5 bases). CDR3 size: 14 residues. V lost 4 bases and J 1 base, leaving 7 bases between the germline ends.

This clonotype was recorded at least ten times. This chain uses TRBV19 with TRBJ1-5; possible D gene TRBD1, 5 bases. V gave up 9 bases and J gave up 0 bases, with 15 bases separating them. The CDR3 loop spans 15 amino acids. CDR1 is LNHDA and CDR2 is SQIVND in the germline V gene (reference sequence). CDR3 DNA: TGTGCCAGCCGAGACAGAAGCTATAGCAATCAGCCCCAGCATTTT. It is translated as CASRDRSYSNQPQHF.

This clonotype was found a few times. This chain links TRBV7-9 with TRBJ1-1; D remains unclear. The V end lost 6 bases, the J end lost 4 bases, and 9 bases lay between the germline ends. The germline V gene has CDR1 SEHNR and CDR2 FQNEAQ (reference sequence). The CDR3 is 12 residues long. The CDR3 region is CASSGIPTEAFF. The CDR3 coding sequence is TGTGCCAGCAGTGGCATTCCCACTGAAGCTTTCTTT. The variable domain in full, with the rest retrieved from reference TRBV7-9 and TRBJ1-1, is DTGVSQNPRHKITKRGQNVTFRCDPISEHNRLYWYRQTLGQGPEFLTYFQNEAQLEKSRLLSDRFSAERPKGSFSTLEIQRTEQGDSAMYLCASSGIPTEAFFGQGTRLTVV.

This clonotype was recorded once. The rearrangement joins TRBV7-2 to TRBJ2-7; D is unresolved. The germline CDR1 and CDR2 sequences are SGHTA and FQGNSA. V dropped 1 base and J dropped 2 bases, with 6 bases sitting between them. The CDR3 covers 13 residues. CDR3 sequence (DNA): TGTGCCAGCAGCTTAGTGGTCGCCTACGAGCAGTACTTC. This codes for CASSLVVAYEQYF.

This clonotype turned up a few times. The V gene is TRBV7-9, the J gene TRBJ1-5, with D maybe TRBD1 (6 bases). The CDR3 is made up of 16 amino acids. V lost 3 bases, J lost 2 bases, and 14 bases lay in between. CDR1 is SEHNR, CDR2 FQNEAQ, per germline (reference sequence). The CDR3 here is CASSFDRSSGNQPQHF. As DNA, the CDR3 is TGTGCCAGCAGCTTCGACAGGAGCAGTGGCAATCAGCCCCAGCATTTT. Full variable domain (rest looked up from reference TRBV7-9 and TRBJ1-5): DTGVSQNPRHKITKRGQNVTFRCDPISEHNRLYWYRQTLGQGPEFLTYFQNEAQLEKSRLLSDRFSAERPKGSFSTLEIQRTEQGDSAMYLCASSFDRSSGNQPQHFGDGTRLSIL.

The chain employs TRBV15 and TRBJ1-1, with D perhaps matching TRBD1 (6 bases). Trimming pared 1 base from V and 10 bases from J, leaving 16 bases between. The CDR3 has 14 amino acids. Germline V gene lookup returns CDR1 LNHNV and CDR2 YYDKDF (reference sequence). The CDR3 spells CATSRVEGTIGAFF. CDR3 nucleotides: TGTGCCACCAGCAGAGTAGAGGGGACAATTGGAGCTTTCTTT.

Only a few counts were recorded for this clonotype. The chain uses TRBV4-1 and TRBJ1-1; D gene unclear. The CDR3 runs 13 residues. Germline-derived CDR1 and CDR2 are MGHRA and YSYEKL. V was pared by 3 bases and J by 8 bases, with 13 bases between. The CDR3 DNA sequence: TGCGCCAGCAGCCAGATGGGTAGGCCGGAAGCTTTCTTT. Residues: CASSQMGRPEAFF.

This clonotype was found a few times. The chain is built from TRBV24-1 and TRBJ2-5; D call uncertain. V was cut by 6 bases and J by 5 bases, with 9 bases left in between. The length of the CDR3 is 12 residues. CDR1 and CDR2 from the germline V gene are KGHDR and SFDVKD. The CDR3 bases are TGTGCCACCAGTATGGGATGGGAGACCCAGTACTTC. Amino acid sequence: CATSMGWETQYF.

This clonotype was recorded many times. This rearrangement joins TRBV28 to TRBJ1-6; D unresolved. The CDR3 runs to 14 residues. Trimming removed 5 bases from V and 9 bases from J, with 14 bases in between. CDR1 is MDHEN and CDR2 is SYDVKM in the germline V gene. DNA of the CDR3: TGTGCCAGCAGTCCCCTGCAGTCGGCTTCACCCCTCCACTTT. Protein sequence: CASSPLQSASPLHF. Filled out from reference TRBV28 and TRBJ1-6, the complete variable domain reads DVKVTQSSRYLVKRTGEKVFLECVQDMDHENMFWYRQDPGLGLRLIYFSYDVKMKEKGDIPEGYSVSREKKERFSLILESASTNQTSMYLCASSPLQSASPLHFGNGTRLTVT.

This chain joins TRBV11-2 and TRBJ1-2, with D possibly being TRBD1 (6 bases). The CDR3 is made up of 13 amino acids. The V end was cut by 3 bases, the J end by 3 bases, with 8 bases between. The V gene's germline CDR1 is SGHAT and CDR2 FQNNGV. CDR3 coding DNA: TGTGCCAGCAGCTTGGACAGTCACTATGGCTACACCTTC. The encoded protein is CASSLDSHYGYTF.

This clonotype was counted at least ten times. This chain uses TRBV12-3 or TRBV12-4 with TRBJ1-6, with 10 bases matching TRBD1. J was trimmed by 9 bases and V by 3 bases; bases with no gene match: 8. The CDR3 has 16 amino acids. CDR3 in DNA: TGTGCCAGCAGTTTGGGGACAGGGGCTAGAATTTCACCCCTCCACTTT. Translated: CASSLGTGARISPLHF.

The chain joins TRBV7-3 to TRBJ2-5, with TRBD1 identical over 8 bases. The CDR3 spans 14 residues. The V segment lost 3 bases and the J segment 4 bases; nucleotides outside the gene matches: 4. The germline gives CDR1 SGHTA, CDR2 FQGTGA. In DNA form, the CDR3 reads TGTGCCAGCAGCTTTGCAGGGGGCGCAGAGACCCAGTACTTC. It encodes CASSFAGGAETQYF.

Here the CDR3 reads CRGRDRMSSYEQYF. CDR3 bases: TGCAGAGGACGGGACAGGATGAGCTCCTACGAGCAGTACTTC. The chain couples TRBV20-1 to TRBJ2-7, with 8 bases identical to TRBD1. The CDR3 runs to 14 residues. Germline CDR1 DFQATT, CDR2 SNEGSKA (reference sequence).

The chain combines TRBV28 with TRBJ2-2; D is perhaps TRBD1 (6 bases). The CDR3 covers 15 residues. Germline V gene lookup returns CDR1 MDHEN and CDR2 SYDVKM. Trimming removed 4 bases from V and 3 bases from J, with 12 bases in between. DNA for the CDR3: TGTGCCAGCAGTTCAGGGGTTTCGGACACCGGGGAGCTGTTTTTT. Translated: CASSSGVSDTGELFF.

Concerning this clonotype: One end of the junction varies from germline; a read error may be responsible. The chain employs TRBV12-3 or TRBV12-4 and TRBJ1-2; maybe TRBD1 (6 bases). The CDR3 has 12 amino acids. The CDR3 is CASSPLDGGTSF. The CDR3 DNA follows: TGTGCCAGCAGTCCCTTGGACGGGGGCACGAGTTTC.